This TCR beta chain was identified in a study of T-cell reconstitution after alpha-beta-depleted transplantation in children. TCRbeta library preparation incorporated unique molecular identifiers. TCRdb processed the PCR reads anew with MiXCR; each CDR3 protein has one entry. The data hold roughly 200,000 distinct CDR3 sequences, with roughly 10% observed a single time. CDR3 size: 12 residues. Germline V gives CDR1 SQVTM, CDR2 ANQGSEA. V was trimmed by 3 bases and J by 6 bases, leaving 12 bases between them. This clonotype was seen ten or more times. The clonotype originates from a human donor who donated a stem cell graft to a child with acute lymphoblastic leukemia. The chain employs TRBV29-1 and TRBJ2-7, with D possibly being TRBD1 (5 bases). Material: PBMCs from the stem cell graft donor, obtained from the stem cell graft. The CDR3 protein is CSVDQGALEQYF. Written as DNA, the CDR3 is TGCAGCGTTGACCAAGGGGCTCTCGAGCAGTACTTC.